This TCR beta chain was observed in a study of blood T cell repertoires in COVID-19. Whole-study context: COVID-19 samples collected from the United States, Italy and Spain covered acute and convalescent phases. The cDNA or gDNA used as material had been derived from T cells, B-cell-depleted T cells, or PBMCs.

Per the authors' pipeline: Amplification of reference gene primers was used by the study to estimate nucleated cell counts. Only in-frame clones appear in the TCRdb table, and some are missing; sequencing was by immunoSEQ multiplex PCR. That table furnishes V, J and clone size, whereas the DNA furnished D and trimming. The sample has a few hundred thousand clones; around 87% are singletons. As concerns this clone: The sample contains more than one DNA sequence encoding this CDR3.

The junction had 4 bases not matched to a gene; V was cut back by 1 base and J by 2 bases. The CDR3 totals 15 residues. Germline-derived CDR1 and CDR2 are KGHSH and LQKENI. This TCR came from a woman between 50 and 59 years old who had recovered from COVID-19. The chain links TRBV18 to TRBJ1-2; 7 bases fit TRBD1. Sequences were obtained from peripheral blood. CDR3 in amino acids: CASSPLKGANYGYTF. The CDR3 coding sequence is TGTGCCAGCTCACCACTAAAGGGGGCGAACTATGGCTACACCTTC. The complete variable domain, with remaining parts taken from reference TRBV18 and TRBJ1-2, reads NAGVMQNPRHLVRRRGQEARLRCSPMKGHSHVYWYRQLPEEGLKFMVYLQKENIIDESGMPKERFSAEFPKEGPSILRIQQVVRGDSAAYFCASSPLKGANYGYTFGSGTRLTVV.